This T cell receptor beta chain emerged from a study of blood T cell repertoires in COVID-19. This CDR3 contains 15 residues. Source study methods: From reference gene primer amplification, estimates of nucleated cell counts were derived. Using immunoSEQ multiplex PCR, the repertoire was profiled, and TCRdb retains in-frame clones only, with some absent. D and trimming come from the DNA, and the V and J calls and clone size come from that table. There are some 230,000 clones in the sample; around 87% occur only once, and roughly 3.7% lies in the top ten. All enrollees were roughly 18 to 90 years old and from 20 to 25 US areas.

Input material: PBMCs or T cells enriched from blood (not recorded which). This clonotype was sampled from a woman between 18 and 29 years old in a cohort exposed to, infected with or recovered from COVID-19 (not recorded which). The chain recombines TRBV21-1 with TRBJ2-7; the DNA was not used to check the table's D call, TRBD2. TRBV21-1 is described as a pseudogene. CDR3 DNA sequence: TGTGCCAGCAGCGTCGGGGGGGCAGGGGCCTACGAGCAGTACTTC. It encodes CASSVGGAGAYEQYF.